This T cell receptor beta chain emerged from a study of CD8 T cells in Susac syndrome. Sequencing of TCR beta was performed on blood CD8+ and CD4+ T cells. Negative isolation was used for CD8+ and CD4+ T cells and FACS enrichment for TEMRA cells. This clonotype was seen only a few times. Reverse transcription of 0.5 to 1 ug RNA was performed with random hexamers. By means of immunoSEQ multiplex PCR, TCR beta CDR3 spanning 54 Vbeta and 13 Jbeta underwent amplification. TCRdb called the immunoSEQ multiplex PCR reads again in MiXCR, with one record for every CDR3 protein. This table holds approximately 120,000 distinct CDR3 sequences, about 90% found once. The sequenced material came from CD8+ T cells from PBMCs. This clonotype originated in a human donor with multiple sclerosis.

As DNA, the CDR3 is TGCGCCAGCTCTGGGGGACAGGGGGCAGAAGAGCAGTACTTC. This translates into CASSGGQGAEEQYF. V is TRBV5-1 and J is TRBJ2-7, with TRBD1 identical over 12 bases. This CDR3 is 14 amino acids long. The germline V gene encodes CDR1 SGHRS and CDR2 YFSETQ. The V gene end was trimmed by 7 bases and the J gene end by 7 bases; junction bases not matched to a gene: 9.